This T cell receptor (beta chain) originates from a study of technical replicates of blood from a few donors. J gave up 5 bases and V 3 bases, and 4 bases lay outside the gene matches. CDR3 length: 13 amino acids. The germline CDR1 and CDR2 sequences are SGDLS and YYNGEE. Only in-frame clones appear in the TCRdb table, and some are missing; sequencing was by immunoSEQ multiplex PCR. The sample includes tens of thousands of clones, just under 95% of them seen just once. The chain is built from TRBV9 and TRBJ1-2; 7 bases are shared with TRBD1. This clonotype was sampled from a human donor in good health. Sequencing input: T cells isolated from PBMCs. The CDR3 is CASSEQGSYGYTF. The CDR3 nucleotides are TGTGCCAGCAGCGAACAGGGGTCTTATGGCTACACCTTC.